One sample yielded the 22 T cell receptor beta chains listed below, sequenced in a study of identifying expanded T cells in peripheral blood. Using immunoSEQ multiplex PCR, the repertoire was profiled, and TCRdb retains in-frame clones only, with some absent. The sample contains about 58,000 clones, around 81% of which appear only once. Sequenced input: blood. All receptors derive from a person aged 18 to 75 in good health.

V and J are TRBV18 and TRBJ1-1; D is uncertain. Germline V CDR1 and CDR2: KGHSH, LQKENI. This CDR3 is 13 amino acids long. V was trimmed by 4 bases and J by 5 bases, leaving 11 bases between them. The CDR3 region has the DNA TGTGCCAGCTCACAAGCCGGAAGGACTGAAGCTTTCTTT. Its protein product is CASSQAGRTEAFF. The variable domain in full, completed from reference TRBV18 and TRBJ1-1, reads NAGVMQNPRHLVRRRGQEARLRCSPMKGHSHVYWYRQLPEEGLKFMVYLQKENIIDESGMPKERFSAEFPKEGPSILRIQQVVRGDSAAYFCASSQAGRTEAFFGQGTRLTVV.

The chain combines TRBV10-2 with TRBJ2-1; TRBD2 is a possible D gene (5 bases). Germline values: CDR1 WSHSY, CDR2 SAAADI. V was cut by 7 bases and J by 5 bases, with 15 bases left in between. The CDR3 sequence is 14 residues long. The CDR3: CASTQDWGNNEQFF. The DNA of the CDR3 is TGCGCCAGCACCCAGGACTGGGGAAACAATGAGCAGTTCTTC.

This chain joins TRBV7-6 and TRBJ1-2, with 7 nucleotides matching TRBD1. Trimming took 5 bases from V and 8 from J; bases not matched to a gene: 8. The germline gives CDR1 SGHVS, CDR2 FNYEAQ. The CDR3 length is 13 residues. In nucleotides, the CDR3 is TGTGCCAGCAGCCCGGACAGGCGCTCCGGCTACACCTTC. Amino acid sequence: CASSPDRRSGYTF. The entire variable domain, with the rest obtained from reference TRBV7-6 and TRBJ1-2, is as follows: GAGVSQSPRYKVTKRGQDVALRCDPISGHVSLYWYRQALGQGPEFLTYFNYEAQQDKSGLPNDRFSAERPEGSISTLTIQRTEQRDSAMYRCASSPDRRSGYTFGSGTRLTVV.

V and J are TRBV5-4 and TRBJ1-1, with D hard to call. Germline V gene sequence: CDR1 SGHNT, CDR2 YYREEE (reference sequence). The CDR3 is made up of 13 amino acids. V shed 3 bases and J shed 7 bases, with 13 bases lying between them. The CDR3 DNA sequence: TGTGCCAGCAGCTCGTCCGGACGGATTGAAGCTTTCTTT. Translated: CASSSSGRIEAFF.

DNA of the CDR3: TGTGCCAGCTCACCTACAGGGATTGACTATGGCTACACCTTC. Its protein product is CASSPTGIDYGYTF. This chain joins TRBV18 and TRBJ1-2; D possibly corresponds to TRBD1 (6 bases). Per the germline V gene, CDR1 is KGHSH and CDR2 is LQKENI. The CDR3 has 14 residues. The ends were cut back, 3 bases at V and 3 bases at J, with 11 bases in the middle.

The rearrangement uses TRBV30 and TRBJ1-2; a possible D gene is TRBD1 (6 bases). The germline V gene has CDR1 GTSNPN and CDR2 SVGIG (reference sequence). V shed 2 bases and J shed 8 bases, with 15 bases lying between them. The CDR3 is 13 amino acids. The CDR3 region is CAWSTRTATGYTF. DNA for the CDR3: TGTGCCTGGAGTACCCGGACAGCCACCGGCTACACCTTC.

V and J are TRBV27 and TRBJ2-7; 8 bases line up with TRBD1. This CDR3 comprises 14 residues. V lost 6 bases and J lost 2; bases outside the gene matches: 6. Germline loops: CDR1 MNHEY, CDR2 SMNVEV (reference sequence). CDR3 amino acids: CASRPGQVTYEQYF. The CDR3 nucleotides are TGTGCCAGCAGGCCGGGACAGGTAACCTACGAGCAGTACTTC.

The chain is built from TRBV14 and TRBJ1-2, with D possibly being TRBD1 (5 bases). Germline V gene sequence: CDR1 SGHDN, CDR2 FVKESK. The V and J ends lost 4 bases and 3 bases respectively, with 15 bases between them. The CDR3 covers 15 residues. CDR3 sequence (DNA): TGTGCCAGCAGCCGCCAGCGGGGAGGGGACTATGGCTACACCTTC. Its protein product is CASSRQRGGDYGYTF.

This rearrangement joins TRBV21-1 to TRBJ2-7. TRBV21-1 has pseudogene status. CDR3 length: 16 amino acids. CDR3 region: CASAPDELVGSYEQYV. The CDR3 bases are TGTGCCAGCGCCCCGGACGAACTGGTTGGGTCCTACGAGCAGTACGTC.

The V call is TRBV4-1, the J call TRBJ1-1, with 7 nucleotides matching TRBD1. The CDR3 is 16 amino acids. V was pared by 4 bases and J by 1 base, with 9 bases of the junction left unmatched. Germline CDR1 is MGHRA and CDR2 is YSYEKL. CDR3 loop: CASSRDSGLGNTEAFF. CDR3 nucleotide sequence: TGCGCCAGCAGCCGGGACAGTGGACTAGGGAACACTGAAGCTTTCTTT.

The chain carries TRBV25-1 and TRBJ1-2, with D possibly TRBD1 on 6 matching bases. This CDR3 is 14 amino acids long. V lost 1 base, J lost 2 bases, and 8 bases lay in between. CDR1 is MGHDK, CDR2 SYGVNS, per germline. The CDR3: CASSESGQNYGYTF. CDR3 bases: TGTGCCAGCAGTGAATCGGGACAAAACTATGGCTACACCTTC.

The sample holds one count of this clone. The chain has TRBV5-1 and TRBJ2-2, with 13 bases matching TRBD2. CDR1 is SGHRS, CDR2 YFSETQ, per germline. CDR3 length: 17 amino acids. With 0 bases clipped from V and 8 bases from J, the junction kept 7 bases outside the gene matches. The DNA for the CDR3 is TGCGCCAGCAGCTTGGAACTAGCGGGGGGGCCGCCAGGGGAGCTGTTTTTT. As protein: CASSLELAGGPPGELFF.

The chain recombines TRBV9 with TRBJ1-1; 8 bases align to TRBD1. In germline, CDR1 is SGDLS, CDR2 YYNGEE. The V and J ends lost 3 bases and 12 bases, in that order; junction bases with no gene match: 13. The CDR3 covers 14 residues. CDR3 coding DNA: TGTGCCAGCAGCGATCTCCGACAGGGGACCCAATCTTTCTTT. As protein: CASSDLRQGTQSFF. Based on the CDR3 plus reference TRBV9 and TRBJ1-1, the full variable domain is DSGVTQTPKHLITATGQRVTLRCSPRSGDLSVYWYQQSLDQGLQFLIQYYNGEERAKGNILERFSAQQFPDLHSELNLSSLELGDSALYFCASSDLRQGTQSFFGQGTRLTVV.

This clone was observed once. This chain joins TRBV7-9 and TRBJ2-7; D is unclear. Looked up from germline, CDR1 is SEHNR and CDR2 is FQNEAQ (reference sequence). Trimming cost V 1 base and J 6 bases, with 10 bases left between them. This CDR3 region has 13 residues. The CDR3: CASSLDFGSEQYF. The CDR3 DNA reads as TGTGCCAGCAGCTTAGACTTCGGTAGCGAGCAGTACTTC.

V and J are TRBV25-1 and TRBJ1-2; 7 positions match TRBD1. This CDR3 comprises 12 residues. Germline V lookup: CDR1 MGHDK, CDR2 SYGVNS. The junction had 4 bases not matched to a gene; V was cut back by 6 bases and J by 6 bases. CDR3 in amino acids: CASRGQDNGYTF. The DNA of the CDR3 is TGTGCCAGCAGAGGACAGGACAATGGCTACACCTTC.

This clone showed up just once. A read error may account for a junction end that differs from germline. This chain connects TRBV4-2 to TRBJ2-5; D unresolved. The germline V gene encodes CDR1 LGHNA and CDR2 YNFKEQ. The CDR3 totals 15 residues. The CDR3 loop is CANSQDWLNQETQYF. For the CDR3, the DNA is TGTGCCAACAGCCAAGATTGGTTAAACCAAGAGACCCAGTACTTC.

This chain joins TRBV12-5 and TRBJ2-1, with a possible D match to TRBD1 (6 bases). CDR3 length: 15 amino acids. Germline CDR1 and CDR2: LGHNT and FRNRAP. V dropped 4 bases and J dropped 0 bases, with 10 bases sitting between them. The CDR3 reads CASGSGQTSYNEQFF. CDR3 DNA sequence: TGTGCTAGTGGTTCAGGACAGACCTCCTACAATGAGCAGTTCTTC.

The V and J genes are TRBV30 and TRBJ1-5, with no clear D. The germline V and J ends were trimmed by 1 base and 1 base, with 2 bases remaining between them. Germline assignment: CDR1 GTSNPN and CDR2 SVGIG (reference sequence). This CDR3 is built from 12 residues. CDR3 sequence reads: CAWSGSNQPQHF. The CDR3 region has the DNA TGTGCCTGGAGTGGAAGCAATCAGCCCCAGCATTTT.

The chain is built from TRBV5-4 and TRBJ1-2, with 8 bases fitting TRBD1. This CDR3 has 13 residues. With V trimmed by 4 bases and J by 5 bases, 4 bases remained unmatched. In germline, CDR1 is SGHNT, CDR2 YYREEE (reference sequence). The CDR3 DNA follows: TGTGCCAGCAGCCAAGGACAGGGATATGGCTACACCTTC. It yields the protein CASSQGQGYGYTF. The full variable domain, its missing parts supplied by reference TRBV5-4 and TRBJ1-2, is ETGVTQSPTHLIKTRGQQVTLRCSSQSGHNTVSWYQQALGQGPQFIFQYYREEENGRGNFPPRFSGLQFPNYSSELNVNALELDDSALYLCASSQGQGYGYTFGSGTRLTVV.

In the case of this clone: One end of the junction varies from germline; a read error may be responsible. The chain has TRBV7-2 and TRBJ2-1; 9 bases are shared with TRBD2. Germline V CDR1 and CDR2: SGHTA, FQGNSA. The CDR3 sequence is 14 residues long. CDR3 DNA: TGTGCCAGCAGGTTAGCGGGGGCCTACAATGAGCAGTTCTTC. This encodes CASRLAGAYNEQFF.

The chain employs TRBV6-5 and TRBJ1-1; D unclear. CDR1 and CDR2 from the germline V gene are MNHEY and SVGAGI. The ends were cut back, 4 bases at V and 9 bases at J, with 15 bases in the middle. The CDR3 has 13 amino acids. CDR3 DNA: TGTGCCAGCAGTTCGACCCACCTTGGGCAAGCTTTCTTT. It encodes CASSSTHLGQAFF.

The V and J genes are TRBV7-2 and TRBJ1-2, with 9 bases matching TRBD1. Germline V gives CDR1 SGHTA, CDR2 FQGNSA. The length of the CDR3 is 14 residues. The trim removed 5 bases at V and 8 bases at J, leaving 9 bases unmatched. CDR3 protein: CASSPPGQGAGYTF. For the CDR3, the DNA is TGTGCCAGCAGCCCTCCGGGACAGGGCGCCGGCTACACCTTC.